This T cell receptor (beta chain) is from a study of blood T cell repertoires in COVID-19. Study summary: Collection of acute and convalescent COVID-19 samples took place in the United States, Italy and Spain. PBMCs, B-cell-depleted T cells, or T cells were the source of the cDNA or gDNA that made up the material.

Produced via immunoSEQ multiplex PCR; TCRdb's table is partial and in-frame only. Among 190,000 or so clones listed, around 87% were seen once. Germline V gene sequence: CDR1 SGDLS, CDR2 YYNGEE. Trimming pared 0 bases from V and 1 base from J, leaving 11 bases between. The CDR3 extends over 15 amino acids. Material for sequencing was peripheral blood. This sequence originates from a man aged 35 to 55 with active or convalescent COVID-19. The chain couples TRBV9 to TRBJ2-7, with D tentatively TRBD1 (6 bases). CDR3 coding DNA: TGTGCCAGCAGCGTAGGGTCCGGGACATCCTACGAGCAGTACTTC. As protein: CASSVGSGTSYEQYF.